This TCR beta chain was found in a study of blood T cell repertoires in COVID-19 (dated by TCRdb to 2018 to 2021). In terms of the full investigation: Samples from collaborators originated in the United States, Italy and Spain and spanned both the acute and convalescent phases of COVID-19. The prospective study material was composed of cDNA or gDNA derived from T cells, B-cell-depleted T cells, or PBMCs. Deeply sampled blood TCRbeta repertoires from subjects exposed to, actively infected with, or recovered from COVID-19 were included in the dataset. The repertoires were made available in a free public database intended to serve as a resource for research on the immune response to SARS-CoV-2. The samples were drawn from two sources: the first 160 participants of the ongoing ImmuneRACE study, and 1,200 or so subjects contributed by 6 global collaborators. The sample metadata nearly always contained a de-identified subject ID, COVID-19 status, age in years and sex. HLA class I and class II types, where available, came from metadata supplied by the sample provider rather than from assay-based typing.

Broader findings and caveats from the paper: The amount of clinical and demographic metadata varied by source and participant and was provided uncurated.

Each collaborating institution followed its own protocols to collect whole blood in K2EDTA tubes. For TCRbeta analysis, collaborator samples were shipped as frozen whole blood, as isolated PBMCs, or as DNA extracted from either sample type. TCRbeta CDR3 regions were amplified from genomic DNA using the immunoSEQ Assay, a bias-controlled multiplex PCR. Regarding the original processing steps: Nucleated cell counts per sample were estimated from amplification of reference gene primers within the assay. To quantify the absolute abundance of each unique TCRbeta CDR3 rearrangement, sequence reads were collapsed and filtered. Productive Simpson clonality was computed per sample as the square root of Simpson's diversity index over productive rearrangements. Sourced from immuneACCESS, this table was stored by TCRdb with only in-frame sequences that have V and J called. A share of the clones is absent; for the studies checked, an unresolved V gene accounts for under half, and the remainder has no known explanation. V and J calls and clone size come straight from that table; D and trimming were deduced from the DNA. The sample table lists about 300,000 clones, 85% of them with a count of one. Of the sample, roughly 15% falls within the top ten clones.

As concerns this clone: Its antigen remains unidentified. Base qualities are missing; no much larger clone stands one base away.

The TCR comes from a human donor in a cohort sampled during active COVID-19. The sample comprised peripheral blood.

The bases are TGCGCCAGCAGCCAAGATCTTTTGGGAGGATTCAATGAGCAGTTCTTC. Its protein is CASSQDLLGGFNEQFF. The V and J genes are TRBV4-3 and TRBJ2-1; TRBD2 is a weak D gene call, 6 bases matching. CDR3 length: 16 amino acids, cysteine to phenylalanine. Just the 48-base CDR3 DNA is kept, in frame starting at base 1. V gives up 0 bases and J gives up 6 bases, and the segment between their germline ends measures 15 bases. CDR1 and CDR2 are read off the germline V gene as LGHNA and YSLEER.